This T cell receptor beta chain was identified during a study of blood T cell repertoires in COVID-19. About the study: COVID-19 samples collected from the United States, Italy and Spain covered acute and convalescent phases. The analysed material was cDNA or gDNA that came from T cells, B-cell-depleted T cells, or PBMCs.

In germline, CDR1 is MNHNS, CDR2 SASEGT. The ends were cut back, 2 bases at V and 2 bases at J, with 19 bases in the middle. This CDR3 is built from 18 residues. In the original workflow: Reference gene primer amplification gave nucleated cell count estimates. TCRdb keeps only in-frame clones here, not all; method: immunoSEQ multiplex PCR. The D gene and trimming were derived from the DNA, and the V and J assignments and clone size from that table. The repertoire holds 280,000 or so clones, with 65% to 90% as singletons. Source material: peripheral blood. J is TRBJ1-5 and V is TRBV6-1; the D gene is possibly TRBD1 (6 bases). This receptor was taken from a human donor in a cohort sampled during active COVID-19. The CDR3 DNA is TGTGCCAGCAGTGAATTTTTCTTGGCGAGGACAGGCAATCAGCCCCAGCATTTT. This encodes CASSEFFLARTGNQPQHF.